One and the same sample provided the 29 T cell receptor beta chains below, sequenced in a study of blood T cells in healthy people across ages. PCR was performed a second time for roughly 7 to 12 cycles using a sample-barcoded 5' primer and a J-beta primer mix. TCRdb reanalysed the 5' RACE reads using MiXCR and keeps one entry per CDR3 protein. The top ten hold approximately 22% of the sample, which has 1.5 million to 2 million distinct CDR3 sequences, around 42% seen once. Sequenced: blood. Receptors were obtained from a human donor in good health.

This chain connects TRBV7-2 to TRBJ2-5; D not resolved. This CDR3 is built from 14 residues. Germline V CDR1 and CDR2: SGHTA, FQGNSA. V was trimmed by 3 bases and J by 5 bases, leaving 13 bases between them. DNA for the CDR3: TGTGCCAGCAGCTTCCAGAGTGGTTGGGAGACCCAGTACTTC. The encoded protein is CASSFQSGWETQYF. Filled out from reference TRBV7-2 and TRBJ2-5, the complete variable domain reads GAGVSQSPSNKVTEKGKDVELRCDPISGHTALYWYRQSLGQGLEFLIYFQGNSAPDKSGLPSDRFSAERTGGSVSTLTIQRTQQEDSAVYLCASSFQSGWETQYFGPGTRLLVL.

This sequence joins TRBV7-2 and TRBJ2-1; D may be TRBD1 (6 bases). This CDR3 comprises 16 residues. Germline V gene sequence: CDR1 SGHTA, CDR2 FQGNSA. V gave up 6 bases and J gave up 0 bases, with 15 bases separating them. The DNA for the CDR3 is TGTGCCAGCAGAACCTGGCAGGGGAACTCCTACAATGAGCAGTTCTTC. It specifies CASRTWQGNSYNEQFF.

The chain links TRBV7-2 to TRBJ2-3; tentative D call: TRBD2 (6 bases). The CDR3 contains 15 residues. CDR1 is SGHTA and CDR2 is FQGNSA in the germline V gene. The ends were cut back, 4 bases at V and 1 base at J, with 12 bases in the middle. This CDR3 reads CASSSVWGGTDTQYF. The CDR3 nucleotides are TGTGCCAGCAGCTCCGTATGGGGGGGCACAGATACGCAGTATTTT.

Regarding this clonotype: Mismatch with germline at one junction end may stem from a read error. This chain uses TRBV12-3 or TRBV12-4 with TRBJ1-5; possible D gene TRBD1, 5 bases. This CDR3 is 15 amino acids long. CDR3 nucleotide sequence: TGTGCCAGCAGTTTATCGGGGCTGGGTAATCGGCCCCAGCATTTT. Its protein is CASSLSGLGNRPQHF.

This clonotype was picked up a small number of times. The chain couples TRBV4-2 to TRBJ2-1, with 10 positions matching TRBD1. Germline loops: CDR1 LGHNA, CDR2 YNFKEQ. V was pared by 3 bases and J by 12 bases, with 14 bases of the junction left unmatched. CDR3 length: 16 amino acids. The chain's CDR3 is CASSHEGQGKVSMQFF. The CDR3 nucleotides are TGTGCCAGCAGCCACGAGGGACAGGGGAAGGTGAGTATGCAGTTCTTC.

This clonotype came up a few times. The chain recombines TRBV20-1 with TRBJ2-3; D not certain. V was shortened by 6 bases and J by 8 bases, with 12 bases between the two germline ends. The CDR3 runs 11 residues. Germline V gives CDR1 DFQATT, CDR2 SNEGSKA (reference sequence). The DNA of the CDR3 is TGCAGTGCCGGCCCCCGCGGTACGCAGTATTTT. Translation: CSAGPRGTQYF.

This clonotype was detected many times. CDR3 in amino acids: CASSQEEGNTEAFF. As DNA, the CDR3 is TGCGCCAGCAGCCAAGAGGAGGGGAACACTGAAGCTTTCTTT. This chain uses TRBV4-1 with TRBJ1-1, with D uncertain. CDR1 MGHRA and CDR2 YSYEKL come from the germline V gene. V gave up 0 bases and J gave up 1 base, with 6 bases separating them. CDR3 length equals 14 residues.

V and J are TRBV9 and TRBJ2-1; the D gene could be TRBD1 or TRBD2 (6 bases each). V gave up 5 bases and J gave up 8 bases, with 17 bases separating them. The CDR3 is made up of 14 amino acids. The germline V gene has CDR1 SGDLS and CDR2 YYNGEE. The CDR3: CASSDSPGADEQFF. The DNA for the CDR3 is TGTGCCAGCAGTGACTCACCGGGGGCGGATGAGCAGTTCTTC.

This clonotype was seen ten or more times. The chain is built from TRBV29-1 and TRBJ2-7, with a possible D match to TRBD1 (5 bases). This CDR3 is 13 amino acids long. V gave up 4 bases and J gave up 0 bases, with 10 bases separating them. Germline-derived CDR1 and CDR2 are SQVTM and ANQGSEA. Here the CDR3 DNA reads TGCAGCGTTGTAAGCGACAGCTCCTACGAGCAGTACTTC. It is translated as CSVVSDSSYEQYF.

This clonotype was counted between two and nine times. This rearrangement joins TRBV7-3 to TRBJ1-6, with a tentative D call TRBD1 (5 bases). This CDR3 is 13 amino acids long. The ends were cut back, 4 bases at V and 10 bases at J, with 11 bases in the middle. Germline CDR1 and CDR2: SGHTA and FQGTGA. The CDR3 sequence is CASSSQRDSPLHF. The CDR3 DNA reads TGTGCCAGCAGCTCACAACGGGACTCACCCCTCCACTTT.

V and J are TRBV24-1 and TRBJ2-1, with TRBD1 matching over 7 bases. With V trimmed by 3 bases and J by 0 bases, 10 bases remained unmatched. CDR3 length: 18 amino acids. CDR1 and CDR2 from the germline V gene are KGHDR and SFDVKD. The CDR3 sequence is CATSDLTGSSSSYNEQFF. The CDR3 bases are TGTGCCACCAGTGATCTGACAGGGTCTAGTAGCTCCTACAATGAGCAGTTCTTC.

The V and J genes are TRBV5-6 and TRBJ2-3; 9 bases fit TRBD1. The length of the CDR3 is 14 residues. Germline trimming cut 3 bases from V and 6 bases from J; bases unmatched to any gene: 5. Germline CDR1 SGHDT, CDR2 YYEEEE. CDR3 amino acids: CASSWTGDWDTQYF. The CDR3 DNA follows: TGTGCCAGCAGCTGGACAGGGGACTGGGATACGCAGTATTTT.

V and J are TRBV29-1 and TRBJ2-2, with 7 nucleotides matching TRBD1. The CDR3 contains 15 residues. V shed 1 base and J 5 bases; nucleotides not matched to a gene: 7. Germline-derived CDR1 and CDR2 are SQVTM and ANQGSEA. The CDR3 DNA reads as TGCAGCGTTGAAGTTGGGACAGCACTTACCGGGGAGCTGTTTTTT. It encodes CSVEVGTALTGELFF.

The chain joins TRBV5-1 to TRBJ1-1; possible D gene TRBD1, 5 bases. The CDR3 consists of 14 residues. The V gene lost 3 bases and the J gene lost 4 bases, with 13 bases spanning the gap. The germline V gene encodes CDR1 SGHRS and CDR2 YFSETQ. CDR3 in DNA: TGCGCCAGCAGCTACACATCCAGGGTCACTGAAGCTTTCTTT. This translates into CASSYTSRVTEAFF.

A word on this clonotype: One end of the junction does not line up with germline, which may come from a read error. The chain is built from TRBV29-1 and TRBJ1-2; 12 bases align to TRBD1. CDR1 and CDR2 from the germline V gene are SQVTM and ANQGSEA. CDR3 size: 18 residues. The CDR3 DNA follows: TGCAGCGTTGAAGACCCGACGGGGACAGGGGGCTTCAGCTATGGCCACACCTTC. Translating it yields CSVEDPTGTGGFSYGHTF.

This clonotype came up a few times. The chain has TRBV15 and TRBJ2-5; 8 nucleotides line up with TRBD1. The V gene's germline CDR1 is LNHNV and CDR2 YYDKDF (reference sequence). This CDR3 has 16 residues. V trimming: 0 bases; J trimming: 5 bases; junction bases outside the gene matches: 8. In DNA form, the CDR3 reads TGTGCCACCAGCAGAGATATTGCGGACAGGGTTGAGACCCAGTACTTC. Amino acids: CATSRDIADRVETQYF.

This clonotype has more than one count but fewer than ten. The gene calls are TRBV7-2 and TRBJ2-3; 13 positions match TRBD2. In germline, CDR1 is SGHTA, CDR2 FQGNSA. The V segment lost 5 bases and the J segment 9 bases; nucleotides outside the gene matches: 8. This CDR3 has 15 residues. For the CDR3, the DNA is TGTGCCAGCAGCACCCGGACTAGCGGGGGTGACACGCAGTATTTT. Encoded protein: CASSTRTSGGDTQYF. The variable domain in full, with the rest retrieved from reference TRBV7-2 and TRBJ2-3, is GAGVSQSPSNKVTEKGKDVELRCDPISGHTALYWYRQSLGQGLEFLIYFQGNSAPDKSGLPSDRFSAERTGGSVSTLTIQRTQQEDSAVYLCASSTRTSGGDTQYFGPGTRLTVL.

CDR3 region: CASRPQIGDSPLHF. As DNA, the CDR3 is TGTGCCAGCAGGCCACAAATAGGGGATTCACCCCTCCACTTT. The chain links TRBV27 to TRBJ1-6; D might be TRBD1 (5 bases). V was shortened by 6 bases and J by 8 bases, with 14 bases between the two germline ends. This CDR3 comprises 14 residues. From germline, CDR1 is MNHEY and CDR2 SMNVEV (reference sequence).

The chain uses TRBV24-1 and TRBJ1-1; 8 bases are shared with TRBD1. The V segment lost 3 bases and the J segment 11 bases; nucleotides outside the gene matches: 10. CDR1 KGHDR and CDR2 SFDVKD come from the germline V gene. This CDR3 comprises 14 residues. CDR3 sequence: CATSDPGQGGGAFF. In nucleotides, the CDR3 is TGTGCCACCAGTGATCCCGGACAGGGTGGAGGGGCTTTCTTT.

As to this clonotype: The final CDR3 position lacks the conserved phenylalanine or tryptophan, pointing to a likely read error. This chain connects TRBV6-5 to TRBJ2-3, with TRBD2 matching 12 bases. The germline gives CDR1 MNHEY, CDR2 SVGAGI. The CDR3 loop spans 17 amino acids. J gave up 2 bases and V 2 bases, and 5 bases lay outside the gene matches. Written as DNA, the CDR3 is TGTGCCAGCAGTTACCGGACTAGCGGGGAATTCACAGATACGCAGTATTCT. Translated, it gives CASSYRTSGEFTDTQYS.

CDR3 DNA: TGTGCCAGCAGCGGACAGGAGAATGAGCAGTTCTTC. This gives the protein CASSGQENEQFF. The chain uses TRBV9 and TRBJ2-1, with D perhaps TRBD1 (6 bases). This CDR3 comprises 12 residues. Germline assignment: CDR1 SGDLS and CDR2 YYNGEE. Between the trimmed V and J ends, which lost 3 bases and 7 bases, there was a span of 8 bases.

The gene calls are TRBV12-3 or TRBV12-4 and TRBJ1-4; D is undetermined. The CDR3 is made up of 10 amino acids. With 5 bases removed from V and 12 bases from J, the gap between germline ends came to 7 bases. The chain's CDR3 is CASSGPQLFF. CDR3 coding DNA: TGTGCCAGCAGTGGGCCCCAACTGTTTTTT.

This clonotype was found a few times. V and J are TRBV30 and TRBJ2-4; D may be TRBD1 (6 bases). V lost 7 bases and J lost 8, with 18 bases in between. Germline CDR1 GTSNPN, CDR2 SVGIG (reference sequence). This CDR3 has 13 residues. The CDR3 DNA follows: TGTGCCTTGAGACAGGATACTTCCCACATTCAGTACTTC. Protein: CALRQDTSHIQYF.

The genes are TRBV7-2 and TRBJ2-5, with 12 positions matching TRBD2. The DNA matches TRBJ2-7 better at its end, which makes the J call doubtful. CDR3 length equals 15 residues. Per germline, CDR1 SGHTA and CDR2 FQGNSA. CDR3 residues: CASSPRLAGDYEQYF. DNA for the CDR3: TGTGCCAGCAGCCCGAGACTAGCGGGGGACTACGAGCAGTACTTC.

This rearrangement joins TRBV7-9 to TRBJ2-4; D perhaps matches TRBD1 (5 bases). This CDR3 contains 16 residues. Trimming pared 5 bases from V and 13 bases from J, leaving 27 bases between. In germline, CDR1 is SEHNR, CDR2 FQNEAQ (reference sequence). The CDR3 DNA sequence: TGTGCCAGCAGCCGCCTGTGGGGCCAGCCGGGTAATAAGCAGTACTTC. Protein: CASSRLWGQPGNKQYF.

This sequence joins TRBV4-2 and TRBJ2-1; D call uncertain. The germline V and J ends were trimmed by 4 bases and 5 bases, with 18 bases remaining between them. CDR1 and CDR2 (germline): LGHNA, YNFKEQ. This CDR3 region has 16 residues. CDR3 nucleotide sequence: TGTGCCAGCAGCCCCCTCCCAGGTACCCTTAACAATGAGCAGTTCTTC. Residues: CASSPLPGTLNNEQFF.

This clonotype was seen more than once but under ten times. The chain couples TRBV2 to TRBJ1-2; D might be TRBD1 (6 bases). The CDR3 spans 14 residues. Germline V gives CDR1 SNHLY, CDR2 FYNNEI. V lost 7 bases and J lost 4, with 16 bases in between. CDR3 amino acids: CASMEGELIYGYTF. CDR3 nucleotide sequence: TGTGCCAGCATGGAGGGGGAACTGATCTATGGCTACACCTTC.

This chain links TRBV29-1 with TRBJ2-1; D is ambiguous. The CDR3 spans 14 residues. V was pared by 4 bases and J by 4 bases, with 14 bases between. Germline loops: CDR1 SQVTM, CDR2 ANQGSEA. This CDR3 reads CSVVPRTAYNEQFF. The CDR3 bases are TGCAGCGTTGTACCCCGGACGGCGTACAATGAGCAGTTCTTC.

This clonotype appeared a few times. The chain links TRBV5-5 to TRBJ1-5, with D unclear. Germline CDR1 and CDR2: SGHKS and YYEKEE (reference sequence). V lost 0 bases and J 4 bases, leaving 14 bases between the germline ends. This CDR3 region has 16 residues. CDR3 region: CASSLGPPFSNQPQHF. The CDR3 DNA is TGTGCCAGCAGCTTGGGCCCGCCCTTTAGTAATCAGCCCCAGCATTTT. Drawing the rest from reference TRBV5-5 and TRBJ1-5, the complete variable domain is DAGVTQSPTHLIKTRGQQVTLRCSPISGHKSVSWYQQVLGQGPQFIFQYYEKEERGRGNFPDRFSARQFPNYSSELNVNALLLGDSALYLCASSLGPPFSNQPQHFGDGTRLSIL.